These 15 T cell receptor beta chains were all obtained from the same sample, sequenced in a study of T cells after yellow fever vaccination. One entry per CDR3 protein, called by TCRdb with MiXCR from the 5' RACE reads. The profile covers about 220,000 distinct CDR3 sequences, with roughly 3.3% appearing a single time and roughly 3.2% taken by the ten largest. This specimen was CD4+ T cells sorted from PBMCs, taken 10 days after the yellow fever booster vaccination. The receptors derive from a man between 18 and 35 years old who received the YFV17D yellow fever vaccine.

This chain joins TRBV4-2 and TRBJ2-7; 11 nucleotides align to TRBD2. The length of the CDR3 is 15 residues. In germline, CDR1 is LGHNA, CDR2 YNFKEQ. With V trimmed by 2 bases and J by 13 bases, 13 bases remained unmatched. The CDR3 spells CASSQPLAGDMSLYF. DNA for the CDR3: TGTGCCAGCAGCCAACCACTAGCGGGGGACATGAGCCTATACTTC.

The rearrangement joins TRBV3-1 to TRBJ1-2, with 8 bases fitting TRBD1. Germline trimming cut 2 bases from V and 8 bases from J; bases unmatched to any gene: 4. From germline, CDR1 is LGHDT and CDR2 YNNKEL (reference sequence). This CDR3 has 13 amino acids. The CDR3 loop reads CASSQQGAYGYTF. The DNA of the CDR3 is TGTGCCAGCAGCCAACAGGGGGCTTACGGCTACACCTTC.

This clonotype was counted many times. The chain couples TRBV7-2 to TRBJ2-7; D unresolved. The CDR3 has 13 amino acids. Trimming removed 4 bases at V and 0 bases at J, with 7 bases between. Germline CDR1 and CDR2: SGHTA and FQGNSA. The CDR3 loop reads CASSYGSSYEQYV. DNA of the CDR3: TGTGCCAGCAGCTACGGGTCCTCCTACGAGCAGTACGTC.

This clonotype turned up a few times. V is TRBV5-1 and J is TRBJ1-1, with D possibly matching TRBD1 (5 bases). The CDR3 spans 15 residues. Deletions cut 2 bases from V and 1 base from J, with 12 bases between. CDR1 and CDR2 from the germline V gene are SGHRS and YFSETQ. The CDR3 DNA is TGCGCCAGCAGCTTTTCTCCGGGGGGGAACACTGAAGCTTTCTTT. Its protein is CASSFSPGGNTEAFF.

This clonotype was seen repeatedly, ten times or more. This chain links TRBV6-1 with TRBJ1-4; a weak D match, TRBD1 (5 bases). Trimming removed 6 bases at V and 5 bases at J, with 13 bases between. Germline CDR1 reads MNHNS; CDR2 reads SASEGT. There are 14 residues in the CDR3. This CDR3 is CASSTRGGNEKLFF. CDR3 coding DNA: TGTGCCAGCAGCACCCGCGGGGGAAATGAAAAACTGTTTTTT.

The chain is built from TRBV5-4 and TRBJ1-2, with 8 bases fitting TRBD1. CDR3 length: 15 amino acids. Germline CDR1 reads SGHNT; CDR2 reads YYREEE (reference sequence). The V and J ends lost 4 bases and 4 bases, in that order; junction bases with no gene match: 9. The CDR3 reads CASSGGQDPSYGYTF. The DNA of the CDR3 is TGTGCCAGCAGCGGGGGACAGGACCCGTCCTATGGCTACACCTTC.

This clonotype was detected many times. The chain is built from TRBV29-1 and TRBJ1-5, with 9 bases fitting TRBD1. CDR1 and CDR2 (germline): SQVTM, ANQGSEA. V trimming: 4 bases; J trimming: 5 bases; junction bases outside the gene matches: 6. This CDR3 spans 14 amino acids. In DNA form, the CDR3 reads TGCAGCGTTGGGGGACAGGGTAACGATCAGCCCCAGCATTTT. Translation: CSVGGQGNDQPQHF.

This chain connects TRBV6-6 to TRBJ2-5; 8 nucleotides match TRBD2. This CDR3 is 14 amino acids long. After removal of 6 bases from V and 5 bases from J, the junction contained 8 bases not matched to a gene. Germline V gives CDR1 MNHNY, CDR2 SVGAGI (reference sequence). Here the CDR3 reads CASSSSGGRETQYF. The CDR3, as DNA: TGTGCCAGCAGCTCCAGCGGGGGCCGGGAGACCCAGTACTTC.

This clonotype showed up many times. The chain joins TRBV7-2 to TRBJ1-1; no definite D call. V was trimmed by 6 bases and J by 0 bases, leaving 5 bases between them. The CDR3 sequence is 12 residues long. CDR1 is SGHTA and CDR2 is FQGNSA in the germline V gene. The CDR3: CASRRLNTEAFF. In DNA, the CDR3 is TGTGCCAGCAGACGGCTGAACACTGAAGCTTTCTTT.

Ten or more counts support this clonotype. V usage is TRBV5-1 and J usage is TRBJ2-5, with D maybe TRBD1 (5 bases). The germline gives CDR1 SGHRS, CDR2 YFSETQ. The CDR3 length is 16 residues. V lost 1 base and J 2 bases, leaving 15 bases between the germline ends. Written as DNA, the CDR3 is TGCGCCAGCAGCTTGCGAGGACAAAACCGTCAAGAGACCCAGTACTTC. Its protein is CASSLRGQNRQETQYF.

At least ten counts were recorded for this clonotype. V and J are TRBV12-3 or TRBV12-4 and TRBJ2-4; tentatively, D is TRBD1 (6 bases). The CDR3 loop spans 16 amino acids. The V and J ends lost 4 bases and 0 bases respectively, with 13 bases between them. CDR3 residues: CASSSGTSEAKNIQYF. DNA of the CDR3: TGTGCCAGCAGTTCCGGGACATCCGAAGCCAAAAACATTCAGTACTTC.

This clonotype appeared a few times. This chain's CDR3 is CSARDPRANYGYTF. CDR3 nucleotide sequence: TGCAGTGCTAGAGATCCCAGGGCTAACTATGGCTACACCTTC. V gene TRBV20-1 combines with J gene TRBJ1-2, with TRBD1 as a possible D gene (5 bases). CDR1 and CDR2 from the germline V gene are DFQATT and SNEGSKA (reference sequence). This CDR3 is 14 amino acids long. Trimming pared 0 bases from V and 0 bases from J, leaving 8 bases between.

This clonotype was counted many times. The rearrangement uses TRBV6-5 and TRBJ2-5; TRBD2 matches 11 bases. The CDR3 runs 17 residues. Germline CDR1 and CDR2: MNHEY and SVGAGI. V was pared by 0 bases and J by 5 bases, with 8 bases of the junction left unmatched. The CDR3: CASSYSSSGGARETQYF. The DNA for the CDR3 is TGTGCCAGCAGTTACTCAAGTAGCGGGGGGGCCCGTGAGACCCAGTACTTC.

This clonotype was counted at least ten times. The chain couples TRBV6-4 to TRBJ2-3; D is unclear. Germline CDR1 and CDR2: MRHNA and SNTAGT. The CDR3 has 14 residues. V was shortened by 8 bases and J by 0 bases, with 12 bases between the two germline ends. The CDR3 loop reads CASRAAPSTDTQYF. The DNA for the CDR3 is TGTGCCAGCCGGGCGGCCCCTAGCACAGATACGCAGTATTTT.

This clonotype came up many times. This chain connects TRBV7-6 to TRBJ2-1; 7 bases match TRBD2. After removal of 6 bases from V and 5 bases from J, the junction contained 4 bases not matched to a gene. This CDR3 is built from 13 residues. Germline V CDR1 and CDR2: SGHVS, FNYEAQ. The CDR3 DNA follows: TGTGCCAGCAGGGGGACTAAAAACAATGAGCAGTTCTTC. It codes for CASRGTKNNEQFF.